This T cell receptor beta chain was identified during a study of blood T cells in healthy people across ages. Germline CDR1 is MNHEY and CDR2 is SVGAGI. The CDR3 has 11 amino acids. Trimming left V 7 bases short and J 4 bases short, with 8 bases between. Sample-barcoded 5' priming and a J-beta primer mix drove a second PCR of about 6 to 12 cycles. Via MiXCR, TCRdb re-called the 5' RACE reads, giving one row per CDR3 protein. The sample comprises roughly 800,000 distinct CDR3 sequences, roughly 64% of which are singletons, and about 20% rests with the top ten. The receptor was isolated from a man aged 25-45 years in good health. Specimen: blood. The V gene is TRBV6-5, the J gene TRBJ2-7; D is unresolved. CDR3 sequence: CASTVGYEQYF. Here the CDR3 DNA reads TGTGCCAGCACCGTCGGTTACGAGCAGTACTTC.